A selection of T cell receptor beta chains follows, all from one sample in a study of blood T cell repertoires in COVID-19. Repertoires were generated with immunoSEQ multiplex PCR, while TCRdb's copy carries only in-frame clones and drops some. Among fewer than 200,000 clones listed, less than 90% were seen once. Sequenced material: peripheral blood. Receptors were obtained from a woman in her seventies with COVID-19, enrolled during active disease. Both conserved end residues are part of each CDR3. Fields, in order: V gene, clone size, J gene, D gene, CDR3 protein, CDR3 DNA. D genes are given only for firm matches. Not every row has a clone size; where given, it reads once, few, many or a size class.

TRBV25-1	NA	TRBJ1-4	TRBD1	CASSEATGAGEKLFF	TGTGCCAGCAGTGAAGCGACAGGGGCAGGGGAAAAACTGTTTTTT
TRBV11-2	NA	TRBJ1-4	NA	CASSPQWVANEKLFF	TGTGCCAGCAGCCCACAGTGGGTAGCTAATGAAAAACTGTTTTTT
TRBV11-1	NA	TRBJ2-3	NA	CASSLNGGYTDTQYF	TGTGCCAGCAGCTTAAACGGCGGATACACAGATACGCAGTATTTT
TRBV18	NA	TRBJ2-5	TRBD1	CASGRTGEETQYF	TGTGCCAGCGGACGGACAGGGGAAGAGACCCAGTACTTC
TRBV3-1/TRBV3-2	few	TRBJ1-2	TRBD1	CASSQDTGATYYGYTF	TGTGCCAGCAGCCAAGATACAGGGGCTACCTACTATGGCTACACCTTC
TRBV5-5	NA	TRBJ2-3	NA	CASAKPPFESTDTQYF	TGTGCCAGCGCCAAACCGCCATTCGAGAGCACAGATACGCAGTATTTT
TRBV7-2	NA	TRBJ2-1	TRBD2	CASSFVAGGGYNEQFF	TGTGCCAGCAGCTTTGTAGCGGGAGGAGGTTACAATGAGCAGTTCTTC
TRBV20-1	NA	TRBJ2-3	NA	CSASMPSGTDTQYF	TGCAGTGCTAGTATGCCTAGCGGCACAGATACGCAGTATTTT
TRBV5-6	once	TRBJ2-1	TRBD2	CASSQGLAYNEQFF	TGTGCCAGCAGCCAGGGACTAGCGTACAATGAGCAGTTCTTC
TRBV2	NA	TRBJ1-1	TRBD1	CASKQGTNTEAFF	TGTGCCAGCAAACAGGGGACGAACACTGAAGCTTTCTTT
TRBV11-2	once	TRBJ2-1	NA	CASSPAYNEQFF	TGTGCCAGCAGCCCTGCCTACAATGAGCAGTTCTTC
TRBV28	few	TRBJ1-6	TRBD1	CAGGGQGNNSPLHF	TGTGCCGGTGGCGGACAGGGGAATAATTCACCCCTCCACTTT
TRBV3-1/TRBV3-2	NA	TRBJ1-1	NA	CASSLGRGRMNTEAFF	TGTGCCAGCAGCTTGGGAAGGGGCAGGATGAACACTGAAGCTTTCTTT
TRBV29-1	NA	TRBJ2-3	NA	CSVALAIGVDTQYF	TGCAGCGTTGCCCTAGCGATTGGGGTGGATACGCAGTATTTT
TRBV29-1	once	TRBJ2-3	TRBD2	CSVDSGRKTDTQYF	TGCAGCGTGGATAGCGGGAGAAAGACAGATACGCAGTATTTT
TRBV10-3	NA	TRBJ2-1	TRBD2	CAISTNRGGSYNEQFF	TGTGCCATCAGCACCAACCGCGGGGGCTCCTACAATGAGCAGTTCTTC
TRBV18	NA	TRBJ1-2	TRBD1	CASSFSSGTTGSRGYTF	TGTGCCAGCTCCTTCTCCTCGGGAACGACAGGGTCGCGAGGCTACACCTTC
TRBV3-1/TRBV3-2	NA	TRBJ2-5	TRBD2	CASSQGTSGRAQETQYF	TGTGCCAGCAGCCAAGGGACTAGCGGGAGGGCCCAAGAGACCCAGTACTTC
TRBV6-2/TRBV6-3	NA	TRBJ2-1	TRBD1	CASSQPTGAYNEQFF	TGTGCCAGCAGTCAGCCGACAGGGGCTTACAATGAGCAGTTCTTC
TRBV9	NA	TRBJ2-7	NA	CASSGGGINYEQYF	TGTGCCAGCAGCGGGGGCGGTATCAACTACGAGCAGTACTTC
TRBV27	once	TRBJ1-5	NA	CASSPQYDSNQPQHF	TGTGCCAGCAGTCCCCAGTACGATAGCAATCAGCCCCAGCATTTT
TRBV10-3	NA	TRBJ2-1	TRBD1	CASGPGQGYNEQFF	TGTGCCAGCGGACCGGGACAGGGATATAATGAGCAGTTCTTC
TRBV5-1	NA	TRBJ1-2	TRBD1	CASISRGGAWFF	TGCGCCAGCATCAGCCGAGGGGGCGCCTGGTTCTTC
TRBV3-1/TRBV3-2	NA	TRBJ2-7	TRBD1	CASSPAPGQGARNEQYF	TGTGCCAGCAGCCCGGCTCCGGGACAGGGGGCCCGGAACGAGCAGTACTTC
TRBV4-3	NA	TRBJ1-5	NA	CASSQDRAGIYQPQHF	TGCGCCAGCAGCCAAGATAGGGCAGGGATATATCAGCCCCAGCATTTT
TRBV19	NA	TRBJ1-1	NA	CATGERVAAFF	TGTGCCACTGGTGAGAGAGTCGCAGCTTTCTTT
TRBV11-2	NA	TRBJ2-3	NA	CASSQDLYYTDTQYF	TGTGCCAGCAGCCAGGACTTATATTACACAGATACGCAGTATTTT
TRBV5-1	NA	TRBJ2-7	NA	CASSLEGPGVNEQYF	TGCGCCAGCAGCTTGGAAGGACCGGGAGTCAACGAGCAGTACTTC
TRBV6-2/TRBV6-3	few	TRBJ1-1	TRBD1	CASSYGTVPLEAFF	TGTGCCAGCAGTTACGGGACAGTGCCCCTTGAAGCTTTCTTT
TRBV7-2	NA	TRBJ2-1	TRBD2	CASSLGTSGYNEQFF	TGTGCCAGCAGCTTAGGGACTAGCGGTTACAATGAGCAGTTCTTC